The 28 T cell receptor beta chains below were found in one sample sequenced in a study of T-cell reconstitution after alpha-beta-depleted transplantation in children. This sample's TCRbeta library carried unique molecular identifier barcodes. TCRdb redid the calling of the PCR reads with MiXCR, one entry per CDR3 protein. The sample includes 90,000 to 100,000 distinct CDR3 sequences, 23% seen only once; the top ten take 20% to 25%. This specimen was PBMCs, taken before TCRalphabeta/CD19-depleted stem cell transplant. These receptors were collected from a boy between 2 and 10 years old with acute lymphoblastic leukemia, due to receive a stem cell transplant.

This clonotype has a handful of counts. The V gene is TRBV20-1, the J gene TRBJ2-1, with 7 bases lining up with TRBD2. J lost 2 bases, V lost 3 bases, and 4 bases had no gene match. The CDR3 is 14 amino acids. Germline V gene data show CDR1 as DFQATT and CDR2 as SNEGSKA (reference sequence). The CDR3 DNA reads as TGCAGTGCTAGCGGGGGGAGCACCTACAATGAGCAGTTCTTC. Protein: CSASGGSTYNEQFF.

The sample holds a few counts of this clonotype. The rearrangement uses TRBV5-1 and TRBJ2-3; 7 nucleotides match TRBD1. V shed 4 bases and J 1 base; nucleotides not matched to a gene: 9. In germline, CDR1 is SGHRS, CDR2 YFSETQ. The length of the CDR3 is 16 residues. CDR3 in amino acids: CASSTSQGLGTDTQYF. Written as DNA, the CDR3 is TGCGCCAGCAGCACATCACAGGGGTTGGGCACAGATACGCAGTATTTT.

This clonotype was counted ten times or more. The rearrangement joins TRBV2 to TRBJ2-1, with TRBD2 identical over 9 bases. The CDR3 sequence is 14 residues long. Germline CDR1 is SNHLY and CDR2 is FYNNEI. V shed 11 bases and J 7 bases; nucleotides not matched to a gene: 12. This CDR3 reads CAVRRKTSGNEQFF. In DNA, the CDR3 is TGTGCCGTAAGGCGGAAAACTAGCGGGAATGAGCAGTTCTTC.

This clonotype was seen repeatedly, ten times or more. Here the CDR3 reads CAIGTSGGADYYEQYF. The CDR3 nucleotides are TGTGCCATTGGGACTAGCGGAGGGGCCGACTATTACGAGCAGTACTTC. This chain uses TRBV10-3 with TRBJ2-7; 11 nucleotides line up with TRBD2. In germline, CDR1 is ENHRY, CDR2 SYGVKD. The V gene end was trimmed by 9 bases and the J gene end by 4 bases; junction bases not matched to a gene: 14. The CDR3 extends over 16 amino acids.

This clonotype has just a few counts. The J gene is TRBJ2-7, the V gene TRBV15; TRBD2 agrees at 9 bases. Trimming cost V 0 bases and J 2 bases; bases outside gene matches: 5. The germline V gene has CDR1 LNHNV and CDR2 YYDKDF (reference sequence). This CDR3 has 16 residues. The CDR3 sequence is CATSRDGLAQTYEQYF. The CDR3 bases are TGTGCCACCAGCAGAGATGGACTAGCGCAGACCTACGAGCAGTACTTC.

The CDR3 coding sequence is TGTGCCAGCAGCCGACTAGCGGGAGAGGATGAGCAGTTCTTC. This gives the protein CASSRLAGEDEQFF. This chain joins TRBV6-2 or TRBV6-3 and TRBJ2-1, with 12 bases fitting TRBD2. CDR1 MNHEY and CDR2 SVGEGT come from the germline V gene. Trimming cost V 6 bases and J 8 bases; bases outside gene matches: 5. This CDR3 comprises 14 residues.

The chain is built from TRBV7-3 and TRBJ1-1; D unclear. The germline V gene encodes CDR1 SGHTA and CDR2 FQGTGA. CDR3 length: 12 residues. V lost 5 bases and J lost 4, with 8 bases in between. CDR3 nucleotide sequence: TGTGCCAGCAGCAATATAGGCACTGAAGCTTTCTTT. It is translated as CASSNIGTEAFF.

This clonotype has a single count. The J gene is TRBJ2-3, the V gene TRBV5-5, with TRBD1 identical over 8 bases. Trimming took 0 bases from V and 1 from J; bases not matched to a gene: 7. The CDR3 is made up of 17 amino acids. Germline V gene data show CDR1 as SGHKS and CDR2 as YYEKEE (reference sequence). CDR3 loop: CASSLVDVGQGTDTQYF. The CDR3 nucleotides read TGTGCCAGCAGCTTGGTCGATGTGGGACAGGGCACAGATACGCAGTATTTT.

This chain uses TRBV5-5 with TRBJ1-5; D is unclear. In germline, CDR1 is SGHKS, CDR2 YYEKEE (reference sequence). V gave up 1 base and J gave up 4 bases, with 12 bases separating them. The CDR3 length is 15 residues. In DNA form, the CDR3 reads TGTGCCAGCAGCTTGAGAGGGCAAGCAAATCAGCCCCAGCATTTT. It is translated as CASSLRGQANQPQHF.

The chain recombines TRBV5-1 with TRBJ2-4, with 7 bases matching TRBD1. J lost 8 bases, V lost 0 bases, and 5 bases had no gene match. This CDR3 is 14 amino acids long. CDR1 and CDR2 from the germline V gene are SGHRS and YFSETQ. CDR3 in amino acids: CASSLGQGLDIQYF. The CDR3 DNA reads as TGCGCCAGCAGCTTGGGACAGGGTTTAGACATTCAGTACTTC.

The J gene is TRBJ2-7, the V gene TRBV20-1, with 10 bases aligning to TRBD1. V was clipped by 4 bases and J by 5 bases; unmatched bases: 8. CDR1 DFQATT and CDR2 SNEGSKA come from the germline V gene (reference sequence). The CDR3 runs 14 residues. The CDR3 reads CSAKRPGTGDEQYF. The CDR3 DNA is TGCAGTGCTAAAAGGCCCGGGACAGGGGACGAGCAGTACTTC.

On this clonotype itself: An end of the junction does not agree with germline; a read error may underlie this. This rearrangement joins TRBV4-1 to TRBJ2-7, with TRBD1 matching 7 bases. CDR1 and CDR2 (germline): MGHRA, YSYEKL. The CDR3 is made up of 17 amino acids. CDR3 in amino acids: CASSQLQGGGNSCEQYF. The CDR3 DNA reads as TGCGCCAGCAGCCAACTTCAAGGGGGCGGAAACTCCTGCGAGCAGTACTTC.

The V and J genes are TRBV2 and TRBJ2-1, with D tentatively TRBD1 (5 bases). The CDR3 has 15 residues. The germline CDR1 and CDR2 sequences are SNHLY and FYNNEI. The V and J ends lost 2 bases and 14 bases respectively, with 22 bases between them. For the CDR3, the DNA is TGTGCCAGCAGTGAAAGGGAACGGGTGACAGACAGTGAGTTCTTC. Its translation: CASSERERVTDSEFF.

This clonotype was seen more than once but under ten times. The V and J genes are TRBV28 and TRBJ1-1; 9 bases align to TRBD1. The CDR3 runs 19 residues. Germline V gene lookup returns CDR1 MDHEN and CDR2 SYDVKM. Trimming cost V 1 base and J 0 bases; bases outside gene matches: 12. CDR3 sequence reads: CASSLFGTGQGPLNTEAFF. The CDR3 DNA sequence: TGTGCCAGCAGTTTATTCGGGACAGGGCAGGGACCATTGAACACTGAAGCTTTCTTT.

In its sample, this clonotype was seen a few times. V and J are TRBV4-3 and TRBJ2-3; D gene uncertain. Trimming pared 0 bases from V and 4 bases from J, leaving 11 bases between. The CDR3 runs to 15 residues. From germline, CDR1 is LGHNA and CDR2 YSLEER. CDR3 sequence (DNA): TGCGCCAGCAGCCAAGATTGGGCGACCGCAGATACGCAGTATTTT. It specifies CASSQDWATADTQYF.

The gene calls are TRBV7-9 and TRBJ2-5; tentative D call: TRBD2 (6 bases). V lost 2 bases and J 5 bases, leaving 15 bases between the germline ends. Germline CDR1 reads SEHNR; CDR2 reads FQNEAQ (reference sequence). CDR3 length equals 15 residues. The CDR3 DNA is TGTGCCAGCAGCTTACCTATAACTAGCCGGGAGACCCAGTACTTC. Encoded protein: CASSLPITSRETQYF.

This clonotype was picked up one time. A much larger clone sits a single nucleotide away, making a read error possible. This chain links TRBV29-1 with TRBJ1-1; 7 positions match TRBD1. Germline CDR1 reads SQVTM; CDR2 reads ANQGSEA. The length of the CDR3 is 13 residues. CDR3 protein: CSAGTALNTVAFF. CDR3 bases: TGCAGCGCTGGGACAGCCTTAAACACTGTAGCTTTCTTT.

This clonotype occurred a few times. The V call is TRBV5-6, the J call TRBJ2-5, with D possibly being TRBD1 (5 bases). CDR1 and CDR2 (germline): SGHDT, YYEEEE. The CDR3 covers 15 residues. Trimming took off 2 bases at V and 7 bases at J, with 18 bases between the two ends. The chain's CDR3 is CASSFTQGRIMTQYF. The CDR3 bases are TGTGCCAGCAGCTTTACTCAGGGTCGGATCATGACCCAGTACTTC.

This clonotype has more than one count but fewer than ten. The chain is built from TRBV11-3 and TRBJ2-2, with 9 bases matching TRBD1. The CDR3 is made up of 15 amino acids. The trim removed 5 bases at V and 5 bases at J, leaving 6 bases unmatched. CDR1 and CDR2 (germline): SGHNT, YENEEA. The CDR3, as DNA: TGTGCCAGCAGCAGACAGGGGGTAGGAACCGGGGAGCTGTTTTTT. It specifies CASSRQGVGTGELFF.

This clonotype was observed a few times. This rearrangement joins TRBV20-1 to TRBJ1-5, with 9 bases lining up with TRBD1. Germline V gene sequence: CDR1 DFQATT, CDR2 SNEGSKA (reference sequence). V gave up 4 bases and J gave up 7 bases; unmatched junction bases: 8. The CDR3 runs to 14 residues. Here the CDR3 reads CSAIPTGGRQPQHF. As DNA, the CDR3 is TGCAGTGCTATTCCGACAGGGGGTAGGCAGCCCCAGCATTTT.

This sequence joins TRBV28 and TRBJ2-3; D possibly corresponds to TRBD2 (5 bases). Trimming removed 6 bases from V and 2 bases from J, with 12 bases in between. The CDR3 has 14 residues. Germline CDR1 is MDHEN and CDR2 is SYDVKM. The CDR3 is CASSSGLFTDTQYF. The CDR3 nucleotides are TGTGCCAGCAGCTCCGGACTGTTCACAGATACGCAGTATTTT.

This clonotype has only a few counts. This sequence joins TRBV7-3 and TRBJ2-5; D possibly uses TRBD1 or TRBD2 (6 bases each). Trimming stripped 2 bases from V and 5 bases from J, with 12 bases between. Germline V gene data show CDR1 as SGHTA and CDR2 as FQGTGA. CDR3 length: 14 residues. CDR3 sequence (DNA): TGTGCCAGCAGCTTATACGGGGGCCTGGAGACCCAGTACTTC. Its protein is CASSLYGGLETQYF.

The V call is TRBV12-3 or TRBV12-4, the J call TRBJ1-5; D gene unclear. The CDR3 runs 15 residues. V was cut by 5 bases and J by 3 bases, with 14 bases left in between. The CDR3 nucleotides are TGTGCCAGCAGTCCGGACGGAGACTTCAATCAGCCCCAGCATTTT. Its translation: CASSPDGDFNQPQHF.

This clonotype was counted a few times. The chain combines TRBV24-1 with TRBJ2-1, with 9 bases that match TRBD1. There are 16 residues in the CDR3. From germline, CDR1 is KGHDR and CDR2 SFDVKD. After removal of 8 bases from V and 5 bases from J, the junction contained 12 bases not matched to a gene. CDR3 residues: CATMDRGRLRDNEQFF. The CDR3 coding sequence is TGTGCCACCATGGACAGGGGCCGGCTGAGGGACAATGAGCAGTTCTTC.

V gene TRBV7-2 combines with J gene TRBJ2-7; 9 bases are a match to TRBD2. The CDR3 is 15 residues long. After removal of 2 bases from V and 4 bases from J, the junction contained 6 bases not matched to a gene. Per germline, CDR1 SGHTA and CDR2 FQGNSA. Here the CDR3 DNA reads TGTGCCAGCAGCTTAACGACTAGCGGAGGGTACGAGCAGTACTTC. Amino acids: CASSLTTSGGYEQYF.

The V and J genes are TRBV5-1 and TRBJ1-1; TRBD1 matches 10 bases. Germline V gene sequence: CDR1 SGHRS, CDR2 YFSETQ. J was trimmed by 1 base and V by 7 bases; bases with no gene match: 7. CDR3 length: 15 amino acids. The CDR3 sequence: CASGTGARWNTEAFF. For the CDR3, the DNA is TGCGCCAGCGGGACAGGGGCCCGTTGGAACACTGAAGCTTTCTTT. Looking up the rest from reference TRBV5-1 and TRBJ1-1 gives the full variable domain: KAGVTQTPRYLIKTRGQQVTLSCSPISGHRSVSWYQQTPGQGLQFLFEYFSETQRNKGNFPGRFSGRQFSNSRSEMNVSTLELGDSALYLCASGTGARWNTEAFFGQGTRLTVV.

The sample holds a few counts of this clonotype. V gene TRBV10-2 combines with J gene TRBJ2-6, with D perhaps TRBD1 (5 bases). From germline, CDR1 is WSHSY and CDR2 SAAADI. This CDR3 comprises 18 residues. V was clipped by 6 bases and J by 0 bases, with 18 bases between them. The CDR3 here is CASRGRQPTSSGANVLTF. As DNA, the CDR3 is TGCGCCAGCAGAGGAAGACAGCCCACCAGCTCTGGGGCCAACGTCCTGACTTTC.

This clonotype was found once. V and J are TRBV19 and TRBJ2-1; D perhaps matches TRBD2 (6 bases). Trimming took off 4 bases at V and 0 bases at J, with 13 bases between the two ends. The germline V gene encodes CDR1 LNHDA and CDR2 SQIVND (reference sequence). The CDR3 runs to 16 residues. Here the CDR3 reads CASSKRRATSYNEQFF. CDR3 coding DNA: TGTGCCAGTAGTAAGCGGAGGGCCACCTCCTACAATGAGCAGTTCTTC.